This T cell receptor (beta chain) was obtained from a study of T cells in women clearing cervical HPV infection (dated by TCRdb to about 2018). Regarding the complete study: Cases were some 24 women with histologically confirmed HPV16-related CIN3 or worse, including 2 invasive cancers. Median age was roughly 35 years in cases versus just over 37 in controls, and baseline characteristics did not differ significantly. Case blood was taken at the visit when the lesion was first identified, whereas control blood was taken when infection was no longer detected. For cases, the median interval between lesion detection and blood sampling was about 140 days, with an interquartile range of roughly 80 to 200 days. Quality controls consisted of five blinded duplicates per group, for a total of some 60 samples made up of around 50 participants and approximately 10 replicates. Controls were over 20 women whose single incident HPV16 infection cleared within 12 months without precancer or cancer developing. Since HLA typing was available for only a few women, HLA type could not be ruled out as a confounder. The exploratory proof-of-principle case-control study was nested within the Guanacaste HPV Natural History Study in Costa Rica and compared TCR repertoires across cervical HPV16 outcomes. In the parent cohort, 10,049 women aged 18 or older were enrolled in Guanacaste, Costa Rica, during 1993 to 1994 and were followed for roughly seven years. Cases and controls were matched on year of sample collection and on age within five years. Broad study findings and their caveats: Whether associations preceded infection or resulted from infection could not be shown with the cross-sectional design, and effector/memory subsets and HPV-specific T cells were not isolated. Across sequencing depths, CIN3+ cases showed significantly higher TCR repertoire richness than controls, but evenness did not differ between the groups. By combining richness with V gene abundances, random forest classifiers separated cases from controls with an estimated AUC of 0.75 to 0.85. Because the number of T cells in each sample was unknown, differences in richness could reflect differing T-cell content rather than repertoire biology. TRBV6-7 relative abundance was lower in cases than in controls (around 0.11% versus 0.15%; Bonferroni P = 0.0008).

For this clone: The target of this receptor is not known. From the germline J gene comes the end of the CDR3, since the read stops 3 residues before it.

Spanning cysteine to phenylalanine, the CDR3 consists of 15 amino acids. The 36 bases shown cover part of the CDR3, and their frame starts at base 1. CDR1 and CDR2 (SNHLY, FYNNEI) derive from the germline V gene. Between the V and J ends, shortened by 4 bases and 4 bases respectively, the junction contains 13 bases. Every participant had a single incident cervical HPV16 infection, and women with prevalent HPV16 infections were excluded. Cervical HPV DNA was detected by MY09/MY11 PCR, and genotyping was performed by dot-blot hybridization. About 15 mL of heparinized blood were centrifuged, and the buffy coat was aliquoted, frozen at -30°C, then stored at -80°C. QIAGEN kits were used to extract genomic DNA from the buffy coat specimens. TCR beta CDR3 regions were amplified by multiplex PCR using the immunoSEQ assay from an average of approximately 1,200 ng genomic DNA per sample. The assay corrected primer bias using a complete synthetic TCR repertoire to establish an amplification baseline. The amplicons were sequenced on the Illumina platform. In the original analysis: Sequences were error-corrected by clustering with frequency ratios and a modified nearest-neighbor algorithm, then analyzed in the immunoSEQ Analyzer with IMGT gene definitions. At each rarefaction depth, TCR richness and evenness were averaged across 20 rarefaction repeats, and any sample with fewer sequences than the depth was left out. V, D and J gene relative abundances were compared between groups with Wilcoxon rank sum tests, applying FDR correction. In the blinded duplicates, the intraclass correlation was 90% to 97% for TCR richness and averaged about 80% across around 66 gene segments. Imported from immuneACCESS, the table was reduced by TCRdb to in-frame sequences with V and J called. These copies leave out some clones; in studies compared against another copy, an unresolved V gene accounts for under half, and the cause of the remainder is not known. The V and J calls and clone size come from that table; D and trimming were worked out from the DNA. This sample's table contains 40,000 to 55,000 clones. Of the sample, approximately 1% is held by the ten largest clones.

This TCR derives from a woman aged 18 to 75 with a cervical HPV16 infection that either progressed to CIN3+ or cleared (not recorded which). The chain employs TRBV2 and TRBJ2-2; TRBD2 could be the D gene, as 5 bases match. Sequenced input: blood buffy coat. The CDR3 protein is CASSGLKRVTGELFF. CDR3 DNA, as far as it was read: TGTGCCAGCAGTGGCCTAAAGAGGGTCACCGGGGAG.